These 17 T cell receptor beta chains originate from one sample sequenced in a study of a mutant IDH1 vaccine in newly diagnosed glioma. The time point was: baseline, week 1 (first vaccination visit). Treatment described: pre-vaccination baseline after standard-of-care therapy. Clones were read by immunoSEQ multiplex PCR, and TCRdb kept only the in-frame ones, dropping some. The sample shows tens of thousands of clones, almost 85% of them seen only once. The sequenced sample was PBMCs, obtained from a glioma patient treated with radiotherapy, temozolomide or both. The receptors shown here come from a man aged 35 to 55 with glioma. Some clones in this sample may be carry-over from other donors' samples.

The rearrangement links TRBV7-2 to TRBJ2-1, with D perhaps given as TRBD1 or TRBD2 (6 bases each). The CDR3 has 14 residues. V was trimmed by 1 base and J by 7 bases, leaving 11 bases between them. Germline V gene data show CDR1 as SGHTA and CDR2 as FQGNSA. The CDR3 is CASSLGWGANEQFF. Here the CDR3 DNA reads TGTGCCAGCAGCTTAGGGTGGGGGGCAAATGAGCAGTTCTTC.

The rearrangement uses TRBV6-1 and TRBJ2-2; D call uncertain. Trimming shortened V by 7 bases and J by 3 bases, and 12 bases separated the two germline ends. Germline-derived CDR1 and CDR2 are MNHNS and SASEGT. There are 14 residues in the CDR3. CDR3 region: CASNLRVDTGELFF. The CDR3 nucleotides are TGTGCCAGCAATCTCCGAGTAGACACCGGGGAGCTGTTTTTT.

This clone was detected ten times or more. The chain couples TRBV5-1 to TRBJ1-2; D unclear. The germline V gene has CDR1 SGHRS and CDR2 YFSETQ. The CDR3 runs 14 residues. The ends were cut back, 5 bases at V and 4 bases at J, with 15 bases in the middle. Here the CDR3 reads CASSAEEGGYGYTF. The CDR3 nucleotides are TGCGCCAGCAGTGCAGAAGAGGGAGGCTATGGCTACACCTTC.

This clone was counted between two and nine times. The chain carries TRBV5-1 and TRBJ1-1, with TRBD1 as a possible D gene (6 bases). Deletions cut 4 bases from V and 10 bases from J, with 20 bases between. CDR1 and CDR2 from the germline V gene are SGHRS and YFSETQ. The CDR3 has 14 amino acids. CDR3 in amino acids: CASSLWDNKLGAFF. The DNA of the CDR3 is TGCGCCAGCAGCCTCTGGGACAACAAGTTAGGAGCTTTCTTT.

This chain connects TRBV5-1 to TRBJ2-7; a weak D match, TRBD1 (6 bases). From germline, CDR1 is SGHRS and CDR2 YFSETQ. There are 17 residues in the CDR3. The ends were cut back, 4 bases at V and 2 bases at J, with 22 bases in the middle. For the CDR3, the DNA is TGCGCCAGCAGCGCGATACCGACAGGTCGGGCTGCCTACGAGCAGTACTTC. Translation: CASSAIPTGRAAYEQYF.

The CDR3 protein is CASSSWDGGQGDYEQYF. CDR3 bases: TGTGCCAGCAGCTCCTGGGATGGGGGACAGGGGGACTACGAGCAGTACTTC. The chain recombines TRBV7-9 with TRBJ2-7; 11 nucleotides align to TRBD1. The CDR3 is 17 residues long. Germline CDR1 reads SEHNR; CDR2 reads FQNEAQ (reference sequence). After removal of 4 bases from V and 3 bases from J, the junction contained 11 bases not matched to a gene.

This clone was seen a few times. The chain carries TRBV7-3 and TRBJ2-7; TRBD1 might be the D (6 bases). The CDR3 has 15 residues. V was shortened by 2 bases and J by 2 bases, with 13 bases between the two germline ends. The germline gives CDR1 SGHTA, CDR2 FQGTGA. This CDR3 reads CASSLGQGQTYEQYF. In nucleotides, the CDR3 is TGTGCCAGCAGCTTAGGGCAGGGGCAAACCTACGAGCAGTACTTC. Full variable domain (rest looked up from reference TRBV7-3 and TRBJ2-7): GAGVSQTPSNKVTEKGKYVELRCDPISGHTALYWYRQSLGQGPEFLIYFQGTGAADDSGLPNDRFFAVRPEGSVSTLKIQRTERGDSAVYLCASSLGQGQTYEQYFGPGTRLTVT.

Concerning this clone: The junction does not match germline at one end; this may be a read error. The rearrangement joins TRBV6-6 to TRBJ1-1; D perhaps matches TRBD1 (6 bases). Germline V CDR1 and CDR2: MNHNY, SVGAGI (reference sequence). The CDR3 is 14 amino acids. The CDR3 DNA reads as TGTGCCAGCACCATCGGGGGGGGGCAGGGAGGGATTTATTTT. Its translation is CASTIGGGQGGIYF.

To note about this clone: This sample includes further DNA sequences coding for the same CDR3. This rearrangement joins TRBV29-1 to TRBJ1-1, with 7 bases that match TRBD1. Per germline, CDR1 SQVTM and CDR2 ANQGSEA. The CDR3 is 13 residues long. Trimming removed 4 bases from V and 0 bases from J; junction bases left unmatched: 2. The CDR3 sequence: CSVGTGLNTEAFF. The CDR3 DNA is TGCAGCGTTGGGACAGGCCTGAACACTGAAGCTTTCTTT.

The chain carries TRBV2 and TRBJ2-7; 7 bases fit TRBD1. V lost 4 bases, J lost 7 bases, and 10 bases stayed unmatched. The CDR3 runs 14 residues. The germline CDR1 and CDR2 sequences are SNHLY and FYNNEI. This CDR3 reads CASSAGTVLGEQYF. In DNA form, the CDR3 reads TGTGCCAGCAGTGCCGGGACAGTCTTGGGTGAGCAGTACTTC.

The CDR3 DNA is TGTGCCAGCAGTGAATTGGCCGCAGGCCTCGAGCAGTACTTC. Amino acids: CASSELAAGLEQYF. The V gene is TRBV2, the J gene TRBJ2-7, with D unresolved. V lost 2 bases, J lost 6 bases, and 14 bases lay in between. Germline CDR1 SNHLY, CDR2 FYNNEI. The CDR3 extends over 14 amino acids.

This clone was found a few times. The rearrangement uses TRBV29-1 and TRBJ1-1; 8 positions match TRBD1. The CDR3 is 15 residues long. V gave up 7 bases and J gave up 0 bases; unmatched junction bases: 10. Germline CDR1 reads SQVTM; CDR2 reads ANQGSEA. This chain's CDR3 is CSGTTGDYLNTEAFF. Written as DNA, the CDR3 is TGCAGCGGGACGACAGGGGACTATCTGAACACTGAAGCTTTCTTT.

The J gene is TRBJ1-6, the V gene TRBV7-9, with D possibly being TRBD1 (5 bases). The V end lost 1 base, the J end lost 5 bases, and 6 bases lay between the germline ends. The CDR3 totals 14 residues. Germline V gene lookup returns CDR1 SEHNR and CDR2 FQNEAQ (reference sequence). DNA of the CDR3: TGTGCCAGCAGCTTAGAACAGGATAATTCACCCCTCCACTTT. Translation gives CASSLEQDNSPLHF. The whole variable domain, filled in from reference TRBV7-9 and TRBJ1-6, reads DTGVSQNPRHKITKRGQNVTFRCDPISEHNRLYWYRQTLGQGPEFLTYFQNEAQLEKSRLLSDRFSAERPKGSFSTLEIQRTEQGDSAMYLCASSLEQDNSPLHFGNGTRLTVT.

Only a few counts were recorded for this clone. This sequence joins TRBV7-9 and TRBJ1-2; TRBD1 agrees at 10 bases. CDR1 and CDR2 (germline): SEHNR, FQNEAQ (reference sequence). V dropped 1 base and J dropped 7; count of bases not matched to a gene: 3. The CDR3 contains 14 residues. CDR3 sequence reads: CASSLEGQGSGYTF. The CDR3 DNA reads TGTGCCAGCAGCTTAGAGGGACAGGGGTCTGGCTACACCTTC.

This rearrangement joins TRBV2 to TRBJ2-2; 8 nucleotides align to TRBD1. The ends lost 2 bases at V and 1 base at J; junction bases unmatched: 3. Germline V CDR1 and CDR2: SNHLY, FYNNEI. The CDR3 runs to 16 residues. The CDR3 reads CASSEMGTGNTGELFF. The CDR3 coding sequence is TGTGCCAGCAGTGAAATGGGGACAGGGAACACCGGGGAGCTGTTTTTT.

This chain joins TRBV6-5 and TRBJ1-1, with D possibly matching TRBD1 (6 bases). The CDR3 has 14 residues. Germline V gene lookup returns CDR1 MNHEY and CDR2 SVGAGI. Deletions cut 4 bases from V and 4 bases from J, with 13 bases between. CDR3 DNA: TGTGCCAGCAGTTCCCTAGGGGGGAGCACTGAAGCTTTCTTT. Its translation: CASSSLGGSTEAFF.

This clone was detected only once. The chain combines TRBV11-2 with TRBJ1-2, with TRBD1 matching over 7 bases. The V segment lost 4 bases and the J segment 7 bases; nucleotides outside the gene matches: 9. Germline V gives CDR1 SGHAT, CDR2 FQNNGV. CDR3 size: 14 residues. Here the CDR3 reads CASSSSPTGSGYTF. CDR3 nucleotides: TGTGCCAGCAGCTCTTCCCCGACAGGGTCTGGCTACACCTTC. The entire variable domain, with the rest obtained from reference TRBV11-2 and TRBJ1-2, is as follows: EAGVAQSPRYKIIEKRQSVAFWCNPISGHATLYWYQQILGQGPKLLIQFQNNGVVDDSQLPKDRFSAERLKGVDSTLKIQPAKLEDSAVYLCASSSSPTGSGYTFGSGTRLTVV.